This TCR beta chain was recorded in a study of a mutant IDH1 vaccine in newly diagnosed glioma. Per the germline V gene, CDR1 is LNHDA and CDR2 is SQIVND (reference sequence). The CDR3 is 16 amino acids. Trimming took 8 bases from V and 1 from J, leaving 18 bases between them. With respect to this clone: Its antigen is unknown.

Noted time point: week 5, during vaccination. Topical imiquimod accompanied each vaccine dose, which consisted of 300 ug of mutant IDH1 20-mer peptide. The donors' diagnosis was new WHO grade 3 or 4 astrocytoma that was IDH1-mutant and ATRX-lost. The data were produced by immunoSEQ multiplex PCR, yet TCRdb's version contains in-frame clones alone and is incomplete. The sample has more than 55,000 clones; less than 85% are singletons. The chain combines TRBV19 with TRBJ1-5, with D possibly matching TRBD1 (5 bases). The TCR comes from a woman aged 18-35 years with glioma. Some clones in this sample may be carry-over from other donors' samples. This specimen was PBMCs, taken from a glioma patient whose treatment included an IDH1 peptide vaccine. DNA for the CDR3: TGTGCCAGTCACCCTAGGTCGGGGGTAAGCAATCAGCCCCAGCATTTT. This encodes CASHPRSGVSNQPQHF. Combining the CDR3 with reference TRBV19 and TRBJ1-5 gives the whole variable domain DGGITQSPKYLFRKEGQNVTLSCEQNLNHDAMYWYRQDPGQGLRLIYYSQIVNDFQKGDIAEGYSVSREKKESFPLTVTSAQKNPTAFYLCASHPRSGVSNQPQHFGDGTRLSIL.